The T cell receptor (beta chain) under discussion was sequenced for a study of type 1 and type 2 diabetes patients. General study results and limits: Type 2 diabetes and control samples shared highly correlated V and J usage, averaging roughly 0.97.

Amplification started from genomic DNA. The TCR beta CDR3 region was amplified using 30 forward and 13 reverse primers. MiXCR, run by TCRdb on the multiplex PCR reads, gives a single entry per CDR3 protein. Of under 300,000 distinct CDR3 sequences listed, around 50% are singletons. V dropped 3 bases and J dropped 0 bases, with 17 bases sitting between them. The CDR3 is made up of 18 amino acids. Germline V CDR1 and CDR2: MGHRA, YSYEKL. Other autoimmune diseases and infections within the past four weeks excluded donors. As to this clonotype: The antigen is not known.

The chain has TRBV4-1 and TRBJ2-2; D is ambiguous. The specimen was peripheral blood mononuclear cells (PBMCs). The TCR was taken from a man aged 18-30 years with type 2 diabetes. The CDR3 region is CASSHPRTGFANTGELFF. CDR3 in DNA: TGCGCCAGCAGCCACCCCAGGACCGGGTTCGCGAACACCGGGGAGCTGTTTTTT.